This T cell receptor (beta chain) emerged from a study of control samples from healthy donors and cancer patients. The V segment lost 10 bases and the J segment 4 bases; nucleotides outside the gene matches: 9. CDR1 is LNHDA and CDR2 is SQIVND in the germline V gene (reference sequence). CDR3 size: 13 residues. Repertoires were generated with immunoSEQ multiplex PCR, while TCRdb's copy carries only in-frame clones and drops some. The profile shows 90,000 to 130,000 clones, roughly 90% of them singletons. The TCR originated in a woman aged 60-75 years with lung cancer. Sample: PBMCs. The chain links TRBV19 to TRBJ1-2, with TRBD1 matching over 7 bases. The CDR3 spells CATDRQGGYGYTF. The DNA of the CDR3 is TGTGCCACCGACCGACAGGGAGGCTATGGCTACACCTTC.